The T cell receptor beta chain described here comes from a study of OX40 agonist ivuxolimab in advanced cancers. This clone was seen a handful of times. What it recognizes is unknown. Patients were excluded for autoimmune disease history or systemic immunosuppression. The data were produced by immunoSEQ multiplex PCR, yet TCRdb's version contains in-frame clones alone and is incomplete. The top ten clones hold 7.9% of a sample with around 50,000 clones, approximately 79% of them seen once. The germline V gene encodes CDR1 SGHVS and CDR2 FQNEAQ. V lost 5 bases and J 0 bases, leaving 16 bases between the germline ends. CDR3 length: 17 residues. Study conclusions and caveats: A proportion of nonresponders additionally exhibited low normalized T-cell clonal expansion. Clonal expansion by week 6 occurred in CD4+ and CD8+ blood T cells (at 0.1 to 3.0 mg/kg). Expanded peripheral T cell antigen specificity was not determined.

This receptor was obtained from an adult with an advanced solid tumor such as melanoma, head and neck, liver or kidney cancer. The chain joins TRBV7-8 to TRBJ1-4; D remains unclear. Sequences were derived from CD4+ or CD8+ T cells sorted from blood, sampled in a trial of the OX40 agonist ivuxolimab. The CDR3 sequence: CASSRTPPGATNEKLFF. The CDR3, as DNA: TGTGCCAGCAGCCGAACTCCTCCGGGTGCAACTAATGAAAAACTGTTTTTT.